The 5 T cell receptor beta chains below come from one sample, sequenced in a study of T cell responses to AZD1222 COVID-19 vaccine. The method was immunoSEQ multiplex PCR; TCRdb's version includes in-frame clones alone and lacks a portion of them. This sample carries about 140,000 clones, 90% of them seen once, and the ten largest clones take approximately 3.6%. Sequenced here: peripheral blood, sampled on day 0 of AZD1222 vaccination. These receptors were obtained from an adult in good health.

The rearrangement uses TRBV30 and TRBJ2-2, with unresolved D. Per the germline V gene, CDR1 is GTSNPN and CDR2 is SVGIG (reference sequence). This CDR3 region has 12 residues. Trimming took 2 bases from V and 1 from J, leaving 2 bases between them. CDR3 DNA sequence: TGTGCCTGGAGTTTGAACACCGGGGAGCTGTTTTTT. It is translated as CAWSLNTGELFF.

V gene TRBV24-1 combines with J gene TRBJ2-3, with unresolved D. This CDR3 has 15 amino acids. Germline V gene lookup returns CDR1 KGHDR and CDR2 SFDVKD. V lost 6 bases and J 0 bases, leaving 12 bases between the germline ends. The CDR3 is CATSIADSSTDTQYF. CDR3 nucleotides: TGTGCCACCAGTATCGCGGATTCTAGCACAGATACGCAGTATTTT.

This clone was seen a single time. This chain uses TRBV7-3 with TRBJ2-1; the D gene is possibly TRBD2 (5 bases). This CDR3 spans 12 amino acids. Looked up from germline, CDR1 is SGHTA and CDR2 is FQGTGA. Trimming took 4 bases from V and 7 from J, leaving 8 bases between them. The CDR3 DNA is TGTGCCAGCAGCTCCACGGGGAATGAGCAGTTCTTC. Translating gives CASSSTGNEQFF. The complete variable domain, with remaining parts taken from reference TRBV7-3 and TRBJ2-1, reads GAGVSQTPSNKVTEKGKYVELRCDPISGHTALYWYRQSLGQGPEFLIYFQGTGAADDSGLPNDRFFAVRPEGSVSTLKIQRTERGDSAVYLCASSSTGNEQFFGPGTRLTVL.

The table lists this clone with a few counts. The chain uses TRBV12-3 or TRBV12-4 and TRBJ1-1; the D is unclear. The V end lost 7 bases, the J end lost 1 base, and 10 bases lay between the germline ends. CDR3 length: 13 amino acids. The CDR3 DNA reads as TGTGCCAGCAATAAACAGAGGAACACTGAAGCTTTCTTT. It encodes CASNKQRNTEAFF.

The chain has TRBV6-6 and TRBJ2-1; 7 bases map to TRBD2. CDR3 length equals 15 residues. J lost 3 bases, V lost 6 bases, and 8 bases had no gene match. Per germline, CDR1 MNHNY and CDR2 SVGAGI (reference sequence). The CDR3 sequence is CASSPGGKHYNEQFF. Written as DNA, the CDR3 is TGTGCCAGCAGCCCCGGGGGGAAACACTACAATGAGCAGTTCTTC.